The sequence of this T cell receptor (beta chain) was determined in a study of vaccination effects on CD4 cells after COVID-19. The CDR3 has 15 amino acids. Trimming shortened V by 1 base and J by 5 bases, and 13 bases separated the two germline ends. In germline, CDR1 is KGHDR, CDR2 SFDVKD. The assay was immunoSEQ multiplex PCR, and TCRdb's table has in-frame clones only and misses some. The sample gives approximately 26,000 clones, 75% to 80% of which show up once; around 6.5% is in the top ten. Antigen-specific CD4+ T cells expanded by the ViraFEST assay with viral peptide pools were then sequenced. Following 10 days of culture, CD4+ T cells were isolated. The participants, recipients of two vaccine doses, got either BNT162b2 or mRNA-1273. Roughly 2.1 million PBMC were seeded per well and grown in the presence of approximately 9.5 IU/ml IL-2 and 8.5 to 10 ug/ml peptides. About this clone: What it recognizes is unknown.

Sequenced material: CD4+ T cells from PBMCs cultured with SARS-CoV-2 spike peptides, taken after COVID-19 vaccination. This sequence originates from a human donor who received a COVID-19 vaccine. Some clones in this sample may be carry-over from other donors' samples. The rearrangement joins TRBV24-1 to TRBJ2-5; perhaps D is TRBD1 or TRBD2 (5 bases each). CDR3 loop: CATSDLRGEGETQYF. The DNA for the CDR3 is TGTGCCACCAGTGATTTACGGGGAGAGGGGGAGACCCAGTACTTC.